Shown below are 27 T cell receptor beta chains from a single sample sequenced in a study of T-cell memory formation after mild COVID-19 (dated by TCRdb to the early 2020s). The library was built by means of 5' RACE. The instrument was an Illumina NovaSeq 6000. Clones were called with MiXCR by TCRdb after fastp trimmed the public reads at Q25, and only in-frame beta chains were retained. Rows with a matching CDR3 protein are joined into one entry that keeps the most common DNA and genes. The sample table lists about 350,000 distinct CDR3 sequences, roughly 13% of them with a count of one. In total, the top ten clones hold about 24% of the sample. Sequencing used PBMCs or a T cell subset sorted from them (not recorded which). The receptors originated from a man between 18 and 29 years old who had mild COVID-19 (a few samples of this study predate the infection). The sample titles of this study are shuffled in the database, so cell type and time point are left out; the donor was told from shared clones.

V and J are TRBV4-3 and TRBJ1-6, with 7 bases identical to TRBD1. The germline V gene encodes CDR1 LGHNA and CDR2 YSLEER. The CDR3 totals 15 residues. With V trimmed by 1 base and J by 9 bases, 6 bases remained unmatched. The CDR3 reads CASSQGQGSGSPLHF. In DNA, the CDR3 is TGCGCCAGCAGCCAAGGACAGGGTTCGGGTTCACCCCTCCACTTT.

This clonotype was recorded a few times. Here the CDR3 reads CSVVGLRGQVVKNIQYF. DNA of the CDR3: TGCAGCGTTGTCGGGCTTAGGGGGCAGGTGGTCAAAAACATTCAGTACTTC. The chain uses TRBV29-1 and TRBJ2-4, with 7 bases identical to TRBD1. Germline V lookup: CDR1 SQVTM, CDR2 ANQGSEA. CDR3 length equals 17 residues. Unmatched junction bases numbered 15, after V lost 4 bases and J lost 3 bases. Full variable domain (remainder filled in from reference TRBV29-1 and TRBJ2-4): SAVISQKPSRDICQRGTSLTIQCQVDSQVTMMFWYRQQPGQSLTLIATANQGSEATYESGFVIDKFPISRPNLTFSTLTVSNMSPEDSSIYLCSVVGLRGQVVKNIQYFGAGTRLSVL.

This clonotype was seen only a few times. A much larger clone is a single base away; this may be a read error. The gene calls are TRBV6-5 and TRBJ1-1; D may be TRBD1 (6 bases). Germline V gene lookup returns CDR1 MNHEY and CDR2 SVGAGI. The CDR3 contains 15 residues. The CDR3 region has the DNA TGTGCCAGCAGTTACTCCGGGACACAGAACACTGAAGATTTCTTT. Its protein product is CASSYSGTQNTEDFF.

This chain joins TRBV4-1 and TRBJ2-2, with 9 bases matching TRBD1. V shed 4 bases and J 5 bases; nucleotides not matched to a gene: 8. Germline V lookup: CDR1 MGHRA, CDR2 YSYEKL. This CDR3 has 16 amino acids. Written as DNA, the CDR3 is TGCGCCAGCAGCCGCGGACAGGGGCTTAAGACCGGGGAGCTGTTTTTT. As protein: CASSRGQGLKTGELFF.

This clonotype was seen only a few times. This chain links TRBV6-4 with TRBJ1-1; D might be TRBD1 (5 bases). This CDR3 is built from 14 residues. V was cut by 4 bases and J by 3 bases, with 12 bases left in between. Germline-derived CDR1 and CDR2 are MRHNA and SNTAGT. The DNA for the CDR3 is TGTGCCAGCAGTGTCAGGGTAGGGGACACTGAAGCTTTCTTT. Residues: CASSVRVGDTEAFF.

This chain joins TRBV6-2 or TRBV6-3 and TRBJ2-1; D call uncertain. The CDR3 loop spans 13 amino acids. Germline V CDR1 and CDR2: MNHEY, SVGEGT. V lost 0 bases and J 4 bases, leaving 4 bases between the germline ends. CDR3 coding DNA: TGTGCCAGCAGTTACTCGATTTACAATGAGCAGTTCTTC. This sequence encodes CASSYSIYNEQFF.

The chain links TRBV12-3 or TRBV12-4 to TRBJ2-3; the D gene is possibly TRBD2 (6 bases). V dropped 5 bases and J dropped 8 bases, with 26 bases sitting between them. The CDR3 extends over 17 amino acids. The CDR3 region is CASSLTRRAGPRSTQYF. Here the CDR3 DNA reads TGTGCCAGCAGTCTCACCCGCCGGGCGGGGCCTCGGAGTACGCAGTATTTT.

This clonotype turned up a few times. The chain carries TRBV28 and TRBJ2-3; D gene unclear. Trimming removed 7 bases at V and 7 bases at J, with 12 bases between. CDR1 and CDR2 from the germline V gene are MDHEN and SYDVKM. The CDR3 covers 12 residues. Here the CDR3 DNA reads TGTGCCAGCACCCAGGTCCCCCATACGCAGTATTTT. Encoded protein: CASTQVPHTQYF.

Many counts were recorded for this clonotype. The gene calls are TRBV6-5 and TRBJ1-6; the D is unclear. The germline CDR1 and CDR2 sequences are MNHEY and SVGAGI. The CDR3 extends over 12 amino acids. The ends were cut back, 6 bases at V and 12 bases at J, with 12 bases in the middle. The CDR3 nucleotides are TGTGCCAGCAGGGAACCGGTGGGACCCCTCCACTTT. This gives the protein CASREPVGPLHF.

The rearrangement uses TRBV2 and TRBJ2-3; D is unclear. Trimming left V 3 bases short and J 1 base short, with 11 bases between. Germline CDR1 is SNHLY and CDR2 is FYNNEI. The CDR3 covers 15 residues. CDR3 sequence (DNA): TGTGCCAGCAGTGACGTCCTAGGGCGCACAGATACGCAGTATTTT. It yields the protein CASSDVLGRTDTQYF. Supplemented by reference TRBV2 and TRBJ2-3, the full variable domain reads EPEVTQTPSHQVTQMGQEVILRCVPISNHLYFYWYRQILGQKVEFLVSFYNNEISEKSEIFDDQFSVERPDGSNFTLKIRSTKLEDSAMYFCASSDVLGRTDTQYFGPGTRLTVL.

The chain links TRBV6-4 to TRBJ2-1; TRBD2 agrees at 8 bases. The CDR3 sequence is 15 residues long. Germline assignment: CDR1 MRHNA and CDR2 SNTAGT. The J segment lost 6 bases and the V segment lost 0 bases, leaving 4 bases of the junction unmatched. The CDR3: CASSDSGLDSNEQFF. The CDR3 DNA sequence: TGTGCCAGCAGTGACTCGGGACTAGATAGCAATGAGCAGTTCTTC.

The chain links TRBV7-6 to TRBJ2-7, with 10 bases identical to TRBD1. Trimming at V came to 3 bases and at J to 2 bases, leaving 4 bases not matched to a gene. The CDR3 loop spans 15 amino acids. Per the germline V gene, CDR1 is SGHVS and CDR2 is FNYEAQ. The chain's CDR3 is CASSLGDRGPYEQYV. In DNA, the CDR3 is TGTGCCAGCAGCTTGGGGGACAGGGGCCCCTACGAGCAGTACGTC.

The chain couples TRBV13 to TRBJ2-3; perhaps TRBD2 as D (7 bases). This CDR3 has 19 amino acids. With 1 base removed from V and 2 bases from J, the gap between germline ends came to 22 bases. CDR1 and CDR2 from the germline V gene are PRHDT and FYEKMQ (reference sequence). The CDR3 DNA follows: TGTGCCAGCAGCTTAGCTTCATATAGTCCGGCGGGGGCCACAGATACGCAGTATTTT. Translating it yields CASSLASYSPAGATDTQYF.

This clonotype was counted only a few times. The chain is built from TRBV21-1 and TRBJ2-3; the DNA was not used to check the table's D call, TRBD2. TRBV21-1 constitutes a pseudogene. The CDR3 runs 14 residues. The CDR3: CASSFRPSWNTQYF. CDR3 DNA sequence: TGTGCCAGCAGCTTCCGCCCTAGCTGGAATACGCAGTATTTT.

The rearrangement uses TRBV27 and TRBJ2-2; the match to TRBD1 covers 7 bases. The CDR3 is 15 residues long. V lost 2 bases and J lost 6; bases outside the gene matches: 6. Germline assignment: CDR1 MNHEY and CDR2 SMNVEV (reference sequence). The CDR3 DNA follows: TGTGCCAGCAGTTTAATGAGACAGGGCTCCGGGGAGCTGTTTTTT. It specifies CASSLMRQGSGELFF.

The J gene is TRBJ1-4, the V gene TRBV20-1, with TRBD1 matching 7 bases. J was trimmed by 3 bases and V by 3 bases; bases with no gene match: 4. The CDR3 totals 14 residues. Germline CDR1 DFQATT, CDR2 SNEGSKA (reference sequence). In DNA, the CDR3 is TGCAGTGCTAGGAGGGGGCGGGCTAATGAAAAACTGTTTTTT. It is translated as CSARRGRANEKLFF.

In its sample, this clonotype was seen many times. This rearrangement joins TRBV7-2 to TRBJ2-3; D gene unclear. The CDR3 runs 16 residues. Per the germline V gene, CDR1 is SGHTA and CDR2 is FQGNSA. The ends were cut back, 2 bases at V and 0 bases at J, with 12 bases in the middle. This CDR3 is CASSLSRAVSTDTQYF. The CDR3 DNA reads TGTGCCAGCAGCTTAAGTCGGGCAGTAAGCACAGATACGCAGTATTTT.

In the case of this clonotype: One end of the junction varies from germline; a read error may be responsible. The CDR3 reads CASRPVDWQETQCF. CDR3 in DNA: TGTGCCAGCAGACCAGTGGACTGGCAAGAGACCCAGTGCTTC. The rearrangement uses TRBV7-9 and TRBJ2-5; a weak D match, TRBD2 (5 bases). The CDR3 has 14 residues. Germline loops: CDR1 SEHNR, CDR2 FQNEAQ (reference sequence).

V gene TRBV11-2 combines with J gene TRBJ2-5; 9 nucleotides agree with TRBD2. This CDR3 has 16 residues. Trimming removed 7 bases from V and 5 bases from J; junction bases left unmatched: 14. In germline, CDR1 is SGHAT, CDR2 FQNNGV. The CDR3 coding sequence is TGTGCCAGCACCCCCCGGGGCGGGGGGGCTGGGGAGACCCAGTACTTC. Translated, it gives CASTPRGGGAGETQYF.

This clonotype was picked up a small number of times. V is TRBV9 and J is TRBJ2-3, with D perhaps matching TRBD2 (7 bases). The length of the CDR3 is 16 residues. V lost 3 bases, J lost 6 bases, and 20 bases lay in between. CDR1 and CDR2 (germline): SGDLS, YYNGEE. The CDR3 loop reads CASSAVWGGPWDTQYF. The CDR3 nucleotides are TGTGCCAGCAGCGCCGTTTGGGGGGGGCCGTGGGATACGCAGTATTTT.

This clonotype was seen ten or more times. The chain uses TRBV7-2 and TRBJ1-3; D not certain. CDR1 and CDR2 from the germline V gene are SGHTA and FQGNSA. There are 12 residues in the CDR3. Trimming took 1 base from V and 5 from J, leaving 3 bases between them. Written as DNA, the CDR3 is TGTGCCAGCAGCTTAGATAGAAACACCATATATTTT. Translating it yields CASSLDRNTIYF.

The rearrangement uses TRBV6-5 and TRBJ2-2, with D unresolved. Germline V lookup: CDR1 MNHEY, CDR2 SVGAGI. This CDR3 spans 11 amino acids. V lost 6 bases and J lost 7, with 6 bases in between. The CDR3 spells CASRVGGELFF. The CDR3 DNA reads as TGTGCCAGCAGGGTGGGCGGGGAGCTGTTTTTT.

This clonotype occurred a few times. The chain couples TRBV9 to TRBJ2-1, with 11 nucleotides matching TRBD2. This CDR3 has 16 amino acids. CDR1 SGDLS and CDR2 YYNGEE come from the germline V gene. J gave up 2 bases and V 4 bases, and 5 bases lay outside the gene matches. This CDR3 reads CASSPLAGGTYNEQFF. In DNA form, the CDR3 reads TGTGCCAGCAGCCCTCTAGCGGGGGGTACCTACAATGAGCAGTTCTTC.

The V gene is TRBV6-1, the J gene TRBJ1-5; 7 nucleotides line up with TRBD1. Germline V CDR1 and CDR2: MNHNS, SASEGT. The V gene end was trimmed by 5 bases and the J gene end by 4 bases; junction bases not matched to a gene: 8. The CDR3 spans 15 residues. This chain's CDR3 is CASSNRGYKNQPQHF. CDR3 DNA: TGTGCCAGCAGTAACAGGGGTTACAAGAATCAGCCCCAGCATTTT.

This rearrangement joins TRBV4-1 to TRBJ2-1, with D possibly matching TRBD2 (5 bases). V was trimmed by 4 bases and J by 5 bases, leaving 9 bases between them. CDR1 is MGHRA and CDR2 is YSYEKL in the germline V gene. The CDR3 is 13 amino acids. CDR3 in DNA: TGCGCCAGCAGCCGACCGGGGAACAATGAGCAGTTCTTC. This sequence encodes CASSRPGNNEQFF.

This clonotype was seen a few times. The chain links TRBV15 to TRBJ1-2; D is unresolved. Germline V gene lookup returns CDR1 LNHNV and CDR2 YYDKDF (reference sequence). The V end lost 5 bases, the J end lost 4 bases, and 17 bases lay between the germline ends. The CDR3 runs 15 residues. The DNA for the CDR3 is TGTGCCACCAGCGCTTTCGCCGGGAGAAGCTATGGCTACACCTTC. Its translation: CATSAFAGRSYGYTF. Variable domain in full (rest from reference TRBV15 and TRBJ1-2): DAMVIQNPRYQVTQFGKPVTLSCSQTLNHNVMYWYQQKSSQAPKLLFHYYDKDFNNEADTPDNFQSRRPNTSFCFLDIRSPGLGDTAMYLCATSAFAGRSYGYTFGSGTRLTVV.

The CDR3: CASSQPRGGELFF. The CDR3 DNA follows: TGTGCCAGCAGCCAACCCAGAGGCGGGGAGCTGTTTTTT. V gene TRBV14 combines with J gene TRBJ2-2; D remains ambiguous. Trimming removed 2 bases at V and 7 bases at J, with 8 bases between. Germline V lookup: CDR1 SGHDN, CDR2 FVKESK. The CDR3 runs to 13 residues.